This T cell receptor beta chain derives from a study of graft-versus-host responses after intestinal transplantation. Study-level findings and limits: Across patients carrying graft-donor T cell macrochimerism, allografts held high graft-versus-host to host-versus-graft clonal ratios.

Sequenced by immunoSEQ multiplex PCR; TCRdb stores in-frame clones only, minus some. The sample shows around 30,000 clones, around nine tenths of them seen only once. CDR3 length: 15 residues. V lost 3 bases and J lost 4; bases outside the gene matches: 8. The germline V gene has CDR1 LNHDA and CDR2 SQIVND (reference sequence). A word on this clone: No antigen is known for it.

The sequence came from a human patient who received an intestinal transplant, so some T cells may come from the graft donor. The sequences come from PBMCs, collected about 430 days after intestinal transplantation. This chain uses TRBV19 with TRBJ2-5; 7 positions agree with TRBD1. CDR3 sequence reads: CASSIRTGPGETQYF. The DNA of the CDR3 is TGTGCCAGTAGTATCCGGACAGGCCCTGGAGAGACCCAGTACTTC.